This paragraph covers one TCR beta chain sequence. The CDR3 has 15 amino acids. V lost 1 base, J lost 4 bases, and 11 bases lay in between. The germline V gene has CDR1 MGHRA and CDR2 YSYEKL. This specimen comes from a study of blood T cell repertoires in COVID-19. The overall study: The United States, Italy and Spain were the sources of the acute and convalescent COVID-19 samples. PBMCs, B-cell-depleted T cells, or T cells provided the cDNA or gDNA that made up the material.

Authors' data handling: How many nucleated cells were present was estimated from reference gene primer amplification. Generated by immunoSEQ multiplex PCR, the TCRdb table keeps only in-frame clones and is missing some. V and J calls and clone size follow that table, whereas D and trimming were derived from the DNA. The sample comprises 150,000 to 200,000 clones, about 86% of which are singletons, and approximately 8% rests with the top ten. Sequenced: peripheral blood. V usage is TRBV4-1 and J usage is TRBJ2-1; no clear D gene. This sequence originates from a man aged 55 to 70 with acute or convalescent COVID-19. CDR3 coding DNA: TGCGCCAGCAGCCAAGGGGCCAGTTCTTACAATGAGCAGTTCTTC. As protein: CASSQGASSYNEQFF.